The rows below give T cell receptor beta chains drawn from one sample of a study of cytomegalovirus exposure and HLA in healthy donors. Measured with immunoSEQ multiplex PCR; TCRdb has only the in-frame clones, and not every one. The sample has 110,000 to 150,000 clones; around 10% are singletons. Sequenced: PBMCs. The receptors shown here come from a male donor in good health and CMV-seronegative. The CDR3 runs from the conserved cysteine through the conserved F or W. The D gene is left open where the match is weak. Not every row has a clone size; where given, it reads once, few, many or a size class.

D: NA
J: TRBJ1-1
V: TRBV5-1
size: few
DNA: TGCGCCAGCAGAACGCGAGCGGGCACTGAAGCTTTCTTT
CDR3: CASRTRAGTEAFF

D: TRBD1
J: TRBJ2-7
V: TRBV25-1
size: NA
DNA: TGTGCCAGCAGTCCCACGGGGACAGGGATTTTTGAGCAGTACTTC
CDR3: CASSPTGTGIFEQYF

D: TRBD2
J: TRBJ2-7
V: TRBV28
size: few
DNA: TGTGCCAGCAGCCAATTACTAGCGGGAGGGCCCTACGAGCAGTACTTC
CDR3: CASSQLLAGGPYEQYF

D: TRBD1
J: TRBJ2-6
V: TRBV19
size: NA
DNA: TGTGCCAGTAGCACGGAACAGGGGTTCTCTGGGGCCAACGTCCTGACTTTC
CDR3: CASSTEQGFSGANVLTF

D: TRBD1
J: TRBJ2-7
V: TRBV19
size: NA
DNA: TGTGCCAGTAGTGCGGGGACAGGGTTCTACGAGCAGTACTTC
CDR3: CASSAGTGFYEQYF

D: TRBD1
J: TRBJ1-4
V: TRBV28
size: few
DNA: TGTGCCAGCAGTGCACGGACAGGGCTAAATGAAAAACTGTTTTTT
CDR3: CASSARTGLNEKLFF

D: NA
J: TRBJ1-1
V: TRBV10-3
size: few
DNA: TGTGCCATCAGTTCCGGGACACAGAACACTGAAGCTTTCTTT
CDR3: CAISSGTQNTEAFF

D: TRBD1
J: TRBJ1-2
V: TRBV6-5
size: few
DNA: TGTGCCAGCAGTACCAGGGGGATCGGCGGCTACACCTTC
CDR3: CASSTRGIGGYTF

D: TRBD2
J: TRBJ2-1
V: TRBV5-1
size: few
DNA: TGCGCCAGCAGCCGACTAGCGGGAGACAATGAGCAGTTCTTC
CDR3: CASSRLAGDNEQFF

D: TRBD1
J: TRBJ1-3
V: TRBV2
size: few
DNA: TGTGCCAGCTCAGGGGGTAGTAGCACCATATATTTT
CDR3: CASSGGSSTIYF

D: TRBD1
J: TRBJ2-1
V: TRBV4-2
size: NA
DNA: TGTGCCAGCAGCCAAGAGGAGTGGCAGGGGGCAGGTGAGCAGTTCTTC
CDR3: CASSQEEWQGAGEQFF

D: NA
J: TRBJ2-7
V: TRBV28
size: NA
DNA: TGTGCCAGCAGTTTGGTCCTTTGGGCAGGCCAACCCTACGAGCAGTACTTC
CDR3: CASSLVLWAGQPYEQYF

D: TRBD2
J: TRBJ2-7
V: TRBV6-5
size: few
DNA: TGTGCCAGCAGTTTCGGAGGTGGGACTAGCGTATACGAGCAGTACTTC
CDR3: CASSFGGGTSVYEQYF

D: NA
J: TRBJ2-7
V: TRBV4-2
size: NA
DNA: TGTGCCAGCAGCCAAAACCTAGGAACCTACGAGCAGTACTTC
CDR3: CASSQNLGTYEQYF

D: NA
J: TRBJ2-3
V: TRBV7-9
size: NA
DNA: TGTGCCAGCAGCTCCCTCCTGGGGGCATTAGATACGCAGTATTTT
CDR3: CASSSLLGALDTQYF

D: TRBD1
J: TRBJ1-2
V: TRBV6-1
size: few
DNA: TGTGCCAGCAGAAGGACAGGGGAGGCCTATGGCTACACCTTC
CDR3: CASRRTGEAYGYTF

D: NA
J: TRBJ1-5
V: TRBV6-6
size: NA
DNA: TGTGCCAGCAGTGGACCCAGCGGGAATCAGCCCCAGCATTTT
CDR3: CASSGPSGNQPQHF

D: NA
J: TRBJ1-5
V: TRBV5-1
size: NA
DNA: TGCGCCAGCAGCTTGGACTCAGGGCACTATCAGCCCCAGCATTTT
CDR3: CASSLDSGHYQPQHF

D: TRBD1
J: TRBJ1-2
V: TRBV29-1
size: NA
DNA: TGCAGCGTCCAGGGACAGGGGGCTAATGGCTACACCTTC
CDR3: CSVQGQGANGYTF

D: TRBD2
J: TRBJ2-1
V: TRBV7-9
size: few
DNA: TGTGCCAGCAGCCGACGCGTAGCGGGAGGCTCCTACAATGAGCAGTTCTTC
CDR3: CASSRRVAGGSYNEQFF

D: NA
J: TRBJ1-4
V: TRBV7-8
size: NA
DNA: TGTGCCAGCAGCTCAGGACGGGAGGATGAAAAACCGTTTTTT
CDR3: CASSSGREDEKPFF

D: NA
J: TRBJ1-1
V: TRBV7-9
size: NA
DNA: TGTGCCAGCAGCTTAAGGGGCGGAGACGCTGAAGCTTTCTTT
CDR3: CASSLRGGDAEAFF

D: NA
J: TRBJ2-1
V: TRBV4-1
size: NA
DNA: TGCGCCAGCAGTGATACCCGGACAGTCTCCTACAATGAGCAGTTCTTC
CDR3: CASSDTRTVSYNEQFF

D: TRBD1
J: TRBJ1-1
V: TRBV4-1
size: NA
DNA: TGCGCCAGCAGCCCGGGACAGCTCATGAACACTGAAGCTTTCTTT
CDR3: CASSPGQLMNTEAFF

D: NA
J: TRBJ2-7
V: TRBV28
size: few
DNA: TGTGCCACCCAGGGCAGCCTCTACGAGCAGTACTTC
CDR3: CATQGSLYEQYF

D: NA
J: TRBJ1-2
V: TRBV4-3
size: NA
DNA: TGCGCCAGCAGCTTGACGGGTACCTATGGCTACACCTTC
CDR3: CASSLTGTYGYTF

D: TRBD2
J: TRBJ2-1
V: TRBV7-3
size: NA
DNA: TGTGCCAGCAGCTTAGGGACTAGCGGGAGCGGGCAGTTCTTC
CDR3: CASSLGTSGSGQFF

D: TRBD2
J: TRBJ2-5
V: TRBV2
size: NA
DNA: TGTGCCAGCAGTGGGAGCGGGGGGTCACAAGAGACCCAGTACTTC
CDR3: CASSGSGGSQETQYF

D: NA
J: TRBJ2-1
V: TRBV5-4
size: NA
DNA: TGTGCCAGCAGCTTGGACCCGACAGCCTACAATGAGCAGTTCTTC
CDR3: CASSLDPTAYNEQFF

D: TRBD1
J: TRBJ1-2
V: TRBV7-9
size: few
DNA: TGTGCCAGCAGCTTAGGACAGGGGGCTATAGATGGCTACACCTTC
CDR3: CASSLGQGAIDGYTF

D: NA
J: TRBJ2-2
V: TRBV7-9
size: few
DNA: TGTGCCGGCGGACCTAGCGATACCTGGGAGCTGTTTTTT
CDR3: CAGGPSDTWELFF

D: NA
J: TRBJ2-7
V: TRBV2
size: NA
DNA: TGTGCCAGCAGTGAGAGCCTCTCCTACGAGCAGTACTTC
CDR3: CASSESLSYEQYF

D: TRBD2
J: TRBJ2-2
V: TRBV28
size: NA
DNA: TGTGCCAGCAGTGTGGGGGGGGTAGACACCGGGGAGCTGTTTTTT
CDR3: CASSVGGVDTGELFF

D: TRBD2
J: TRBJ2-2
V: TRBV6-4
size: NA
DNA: TGTGCCAGCAGTGACGGCGGGGGTCTCACCGGGGAGCTGTTTTTT
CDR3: CASSDGGGLTGELFF

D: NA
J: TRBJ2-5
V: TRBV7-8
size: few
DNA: TGTGCCAGCTGGCGGGATGGCGGGGGCGGAGAGACCCAGTACTTC
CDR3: CASWRDGGGGETQYF

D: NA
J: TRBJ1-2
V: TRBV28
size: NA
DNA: TGTGCCAGCGGCGGTGGGGACTCCCTGGGGGAAAACTATGGCTACACCTTC
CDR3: CASGGGDSLGENYGYTF

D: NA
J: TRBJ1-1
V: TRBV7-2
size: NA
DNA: TGTGCCAGCAGCTTGGATGGGACTATGAACACTGAAGCTTTCTTT
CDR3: CASSLDGTMNTEAFF

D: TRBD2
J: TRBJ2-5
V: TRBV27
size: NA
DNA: TGTGCCAGCAGTTTGAGGACTAGCGGGCAAAAGACCCAGTACTTC
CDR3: CASSLRTSGQKTQYF

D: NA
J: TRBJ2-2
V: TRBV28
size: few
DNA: TGTGCCAGCAAACTAGGGGGGGGGAACACCGGGGAGCTGTTTTTT
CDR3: CASKLGGGNTGELFF

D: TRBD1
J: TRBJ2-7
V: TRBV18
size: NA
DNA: TGTGCCAGCTCACCACGTTCAGGGGGAAGCTCCTACGAGCAGTACTTC
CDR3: CASSPRSGGSSYEQYF

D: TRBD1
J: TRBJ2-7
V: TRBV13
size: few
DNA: TGTGCCAGCAGCCGGGACAGCGCCCTCGAGCAGTACTTC
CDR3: CASSRDSALEQYF

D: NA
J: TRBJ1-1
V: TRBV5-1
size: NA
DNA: TGCGCCAGCAGCTTGTCGGACACGGCGAACACTGAAGCTTTCTTT
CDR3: CASSLSDTANTEAFF

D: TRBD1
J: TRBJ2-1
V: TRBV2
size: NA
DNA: TGTGCCAGCAGGGAGGACAGGGTACAGAACTACAATGAGCAGTTCTTC
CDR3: CASREDRVQNYNEQFF